The source of this T cell receptor beta chain is a study of beta chain features in type 1 diabetes. Only one heparinised blood draw was taken per donor, and its volume averaged about 116 mL. CD45RO/CCR7/CD25/CD127/CD95/CD27 sorting isolated CD4+ naive, central memory, regulatory and stem cell-like memory cells. This clone was recorded a few times. The antigen is unknown. Broader study findings: More deletions and fewer insertions at VDJ junctions were seen in type 1 diabetes patients. HLA effects on TCRB rearrangement stayed unresolved here. Researchers report that Type 1 diabetes patients had moderately but significantly shorter TCRB CDR3s across all four CD4+ subsets.

Between the trimmed V and J ends, which lost 1 base and 4 bases, there was a span of 10 bases. This CDR3 has 14 residues. CDR1 and CDR2 (germline): SGHVS, FNYEAQ. Every bit of the isolated RNA underwent reverse transcription, so sequencing read expressed TCRB transcripts. Assay used: immunoSEQ multiplex PCR; TCRdb lists only in-frame clones, some missing. This repertoire shows hundreds of thousands of clones, roughly 13% found once; its top ten account for 0.017%. This TCR was recovered from a man under 40 with type 1 diabetes. The J gene is TRBJ1-1, the V gene TRBV7-6, with D unresolved. The source material was naive CD4+ T cells from blood. CDR3 sequence (DNA): TGTGCCAGCAGCTTAGAGAACGGAGGCACTGAAGCTTTCTTT. Its protein product is CASSLENGGTEAFF.